The next 27 T cell receptor beta chains were all read from a single sample in a study of cytomegalovirus exposure and HLA in healthy donors. PCR used 60 Vbeta primers and 13 Jbeta primers. TCRdb keeps only in-frame clones here, not all; method: immunoSEQ multiplex PCR. The sample consists of fewer than 90,000 clones, about 81% of them appearing once. Specimen: PBMCs. Receptors were obtained from a human donor in good health.

This clone was counted once. The chain joins TRBV28 to TRBJ2-3, with TRBD2 matching over 13 bases. Germline V gene sequence: CDR1 MDHEN, CDR2 SYDVKM. With V trimmed by 6 bases and J by 5 bases, 5 bases remained unmatched. The CDR3 sequence is 15 residues long. The CDR3 region has the DNA TGTGCCAGCAGAGTACTAGCGGGGGGGATAGATACGCAGTATTTT. Translating it yields CASRVLAGGIDTQYF.

This chain connects TRBV5-5 to TRBJ1-1, with D possibly matching TRBD1 (5 bases). In germline, CDR1 is SGHKS, CDR2 YYEKEE (reference sequence). This CDR3 has 14 residues. With 5 bases removed from V and 4 bases from J, the gap between germline ends came to 15 bases. Written as DNA, the CDR3 is TGTGCCAGCAGTCCCGGGGGAGGGACCACTGAAGCTTTCTTT. Translating it yields CASSPGGGTTEAFF.

The chain uses TRBV28 and TRBJ1-5; TRBD1 might be the D (5 bases). CDR1 is MDHEN, CDR2 SYDVKM, per germline. V was trimmed by 6 bases and J by 5 bases, leaving 14 bases between them. This CDR3 region has 14 residues. The CDR3 loop is CASSLSRVDQPQHF. In nucleotides, the CDR3 is TGTGCCAGCAGCCTCAGCAGGGTCGATCAGCCCCAGCATTTT.

V and J are TRBV28 and TRBJ1-5, with D possibly TRBD1 on 6 matching bases. Trimming removed 5 bases at V and 9 bases at J, with 14 bases between. In germline, CDR1 is MDHEN, CDR2 SYDVKM. The CDR3 covers 13 residues. The CDR3 bases are TGTGCCAGCAGTCGGACAGTCGGCGGGCCCCAGCATTTT. This translates into CASSRTVGGPQHF.

The rearrangement links TRBV6-6 to TRBJ2-7, with D possibly TRBD1 on 6 matching bases. The V gene's germline CDR1 is MNHNY and CDR2 SVGAGI (reference sequence). This CDR3 has 12 amino acids. Trimming removed 6 bases from V and 4 bases from J, with 10 bases in between. Here the CDR3 reads CASRSTGYEQYF. In nucleotides, the CDR3 is TGTGCCAGCAGATCGACAGGATACGAGCAGTACTTC.

This clone was detected only once. The chain recombines TRBV5-1 with TRBJ2-5, with 7 bases identical to TRBD2. CDR1 is SGHRS, CDR2 YFSETQ, per germline. The CDR3 spans 16 residues. V was pared by 0 bases and J by 1 base, with 6 bases of the junction left unmatched. In nucleotides, the CDR3 is TGCGCCAGCAGCTTGGTGGCGGGGGTGGGCCAAGAGACCCAGTACTTC. Its translation is CASSLVAGVGQETQYF.

The chain has TRBV19 and TRBJ2-3; the D gene is possibly TRBD2 (5 bases). Per germline, CDR1 LNHDA and CDR2 SQIVND (reference sequence). This CDR3 contains 14 residues. V was trimmed by 3 bases and J by 4 bases, leaving 11 bases between them. CDR3 nucleotide sequence: TGTGCCAGTAGTATCCCCCTGAGGGCAGATACGCAGTATTTT. Its protein product is CASSIPLRADTQYF.

The CDR3 reads CASSFQGGETQYF. The CDR3 bases are TGTGCCAGCAGCTTCCAGGGTGGGGAGACCCAGTACTTC. The J gene is TRBJ2-5, the V gene TRBV5-4; D may be TRBD1 (5 bases). The V gene's germline CDR1 is SGHNT and CDR2 YYREEE (reference sequence). V lost 2 bases, J lost 5 bases, and 10 bases lay in between. The length of the CDR3 is 13 residues.

The chain employs TRBV9 and TRBJ2-6, with D uncertain. V dropped 3 bases and J dropped 2 bases, with 3 bases sitting between them. The CDR3 covers 13 residues. Germline lookup yields CDR1 SGDLS and CDR2 YYNGEE. CDR3 loop: CASSAAGANVLTF. CDR3 nucleotides: TGTGCCAGCAGCGCGGCTGGGGCCAACGTCCTGACTTTC.

The chain joins TRBV5-1 to TRBJ2-1; TRBD2 is a possible D gene (5 bases). Trimming shortened V by 2 bases and J by 1 base, and 13 bases separated the two germline ends. The CDR3 loop spans 16 amino acids. Germline V gene sequence: CDR1 SGHRS, CDR2 YFSETQ. CDR3 DNA sequence: TGCGCCAGCAGCTTTTTAGGTGGCGGGTCCTACAATGAGCAGTTCTTC. This codes for CASSFLGGGSYNEQFF. The full variable domain, with the rest looked up from reference TRBV5-1 and TRBJ2-1, is KAGVTQTPRYLIKTRGQQVTLSCSPISGHRSVSWYQQTPGQGLQFLFEYFSETQRNKGNFPGRFSGRQFSNSRSEMNVSTLELGDSALYLCASSFLGGGSYNEQFFGPGTRLTVL.

The gene calls are TRBV6-6 and TRBJ2-7, with a possible D match to TRBD1 (5 bases). Germline lookup yields CDR1 MNHNY and CDR2 SVGAGI (reference sequence). Trimming removed 10 bases from V and 1 base from J, with 11 bases in between. This CDR3 spans 12 amino acids. The CDR3 region is CATWGSSYEQYF. CDR3 bases: TGTGCCACCTGGGGCAGTTCCTACGAGCAGTACTTC.

The chain uses TRBV1 and TRBJ1-5; TRBD1 is taken as the D call from the table, unchecked against the DNA. TRBV1 represents a pseudogene. This CDR3 spans 16 amino acids. CDR3 in DNA: TGCACCAGCAGCCAAGATGAGGGGGACAGCCATCAGCCCCAGCATTTT. This sequence encodes CTSSQDEGDSHQPQHF.

The chain has TRBV19 and TRBJ1-4, with 9 bases matching TRBD1. Losses at the gene ends were 3 bases for V and 4 bases for J; bases not matched to a gene: 3. The CDR3 is made up of 15 amino acids. From germline, CDR1 is LNHDA and CDR2 SQIVND (reference sequence). The CDR3 nucleotides are TGTGCCAGTAGTATTCCGGGACAGGGTAATGAAAAACTGTTTTTT. Residues: CASSIPGQGNEKLFF.

This chain links TRBV5-8 with TRBJ2-7; 8 positions match TRBD1. Trimming took 4 bases from V and 2 from J; bases not matched to a gene: 8. The germline CDR1 and CDR2 sequences are SGHTS and YDEGEE. The CDR3 is 15 residues long. DNA of the CDR3: TGTGCCAGCAGCCAAACCCGGACAGGGACCTACGAGCAGTACTTC. It yields the protein CASSQTRTGTYEQYF.

The chain joins TRBV27 to TRBJ2-7; D gene ambiguous. CDR1 and CDR2 from the germline V gene are MNHEY and SMNVEV (reference sequence). Deletions cut 4 bases from V and 5 bases from J, with 6 bases between. The CDR3 is 11 residues long. The CDR3 region is CASSWLDEQYF. The CDR3 DNA sequence: TGTGCCAGCAGTTGGCTCGACGAGCAGTACTTC.

V usage is TRBV9 and J usage is TRBJ2-7, with 7 bases that match TRBD1. Germline V gene data show CDR1 as SGDLS and CDR2 as YYNGEE. The CDR3 runs 14 residues. The V and J ends lost 3 bases and 5 bases, in that order; junction bases with no gene match: 8. CDR3 bases: TGTGCCAGCAGCGCACAGACAGGGAACCACGAGCAGTACTTC. This encodes CASSAQTGNHEQYF. Complete variable domain (other parts from reference TRBV9 and TRBJ2-7): DSGVTQTPKHLITATGQRVTLRCSPRSGDLSVYWYQQSLDQGLQFLIQYYNGEERAKGNILERFSAQQFPDLHSELNLSSLELGDSALYFCASSAQTGNHEQYFGPGTRLTVT.

The table lists this clone with a count of one. The V and J genes are TRBV7-2 and TRBJ2-2, with 12 bases fitting TRBD2. The CDR3 is made up of 18 amino acids. Germline CDR1 is SGHTA and CDR2 is FQGNSA. The J segment lost 6 bases and the V segment lost 0 bases, leaving 8 bases of the junction unmatched. This chain's CDR3 is CASSLAASGGAWAGELFF. In DNA form, the CDR3 reads TGTGCCAGCAGCTTAGCTGCTAGCGGGGGGGCCTGGGCCGGGGAGCTGTTTTTT.

The gene calls are TRBV27 and TRBJ1-6, with a possible D match to TRBD1 (6 bases). Deletions cut 6 bases from V and 2 bases from J, with 20 bases between. The germline gives CDR1 MNHEY, CDR2 SMNVEV (reference sequence). CDR3 length: 18 amino acids. The CDR3 DNA follows: TGTGCCAGCAGCCGCCTCCCGCTGGGGGCCGCCTATAATTCACCCCTCCACTTT. Its translation is CASSRLPLGAAYNSPLHF.

This clone has just one count. V gene TRBV9 combines with J gene TRBJ2-3; 14 bases line up with TRBD2. CDR3 length: 17 amino acids. V lost 4 bases to trimming and J lost 6 bases; unmatched junction nucleotides: 10. CDR1 and CDR2 from the germline V gene are SGDLS and YYNGEE. CDR3 DNA sequence: TGTGCCAGCAGCAAGAGGACTAGCGGGGGGCCCCTTGATACGCAGTATTTT. Its protein product is CASSKRTSGGPLDTQYF.

This clone appeared a single time. J is TRBJ2-2 and V is TRBV5-1, with 8 bases fitting TRBD1. CDR1 SGHRS and CDR2 YFSETQ come from the germline V gene. The CDR3 has 15 residues. V was clipped by 0 bases and J by 5 bases; unmatched bases: 3. The CDR3 reads CASSLAGGETGELFF. CDR3 DNA sequence: TGCGCCAGCAGCTTGGCAGGGGGCGAGACCGGGGAGCTGTTTTTT.

The chain uses TRBV6-5 and TRBJ1-2; TRBD1 aligns across 8 bases. The germline V gene encodes CDR1 MNHEY and CDR2 SVGAGI. Losses at the gene ends were 6 bases for V and 6 bases for J; bases not matched to a gene: 9. There are 14 residues in the CDR3. The DNA of the CDR3 is TGTGCCAGCAGAAAAACAGGGGGGCGGGATGGCTACACCTTC. Translation gives CASRKTGGRDGYTF.

This chain joins TRBV7-2 and TRBJ2-1; D might be TRBD1 (6 bases). The CDR3 covers 15 residues. From germline, CDR1 is SGHTA and CDR2 FQGNSA. Deletions cut 5 bases from V and 6 bases from J, with 17 bases between. CDR3 DNA sequence: TGTGCCAGCAGCGAAGACAGGAACCCTTTCAATGAGCAGTTCTTC. It translates to CASSEDRNPFNEQFF.

This clone was seen a handful of times. The chain links TRBV5-8 to TRBJ1-6; possibly TRBD1 for D (5 bases). Germline loops: CDR1 SGHTS, CDR2 YDEGEE. The CDR3 consists of 13 residues. Deletions cut 1 base from V and 10 bases from J, with 9 bases between. The CDR3 DNA reads TGTGCCAGCAGCTTGAGGGGCTCCTCACCCCTCCACTTT. Protein product: CASSLRGSSPLHF.

This clone came up a few times. The gene calls are TRBV5-1 and TRBJ1-2; 8 positions agree with TRBD1. V was pared by 3 bases and J by 5 bases, with 9 bases of the junction left unmatched. Per the germline V gene, CDR1 is SGHRS and CDR2 is YFSETQ. The CDR3 contains 15 residues. This chain's CDR3 is CASSSTGAPVYGYTF. DNA of the CDR3: TGCGCCAGCAGCTCGACAGGGGCGCCGGTTTATGGCTACACCTTC.

The V call is TRBV10-1, the J call TRBJ2-1, with 11 bases matching TRBD1. Trimming took 8 bases from V and 8 from J; bases not matched to a gene: 8. Germline values: CDR1 WNHNN, CDR2 SYGVQD (reference sequence). There are 14 residues in the CDR3. DNA for the CDR3: TGCGCCAGCTCAAGGGACAGGGGGGACGATGAGCAGTTCTTC. Amino acid sequence: CASSRDRGDDEQFF.

The rearrangement joins TRBV5-1 to TRBJ1-1; 7 bases match TRBD1. CDR1 SGHRS and CDR2 YFSETQ come from the germline V gene. V shed 0 bases and J 7 bases; nucleotides not matched to a gene: 3. This CDR3 contains 13 residues. The CDR3 loop is CASSLVGGIEAFF. The CDR3 DNA reads as TGCGCCAGCAGCTTGGTAGGGGGCATTGAAGCTTTCTTT.

A single count supports this clone. This chain connects TRBV7-6 to TRBJ1-3; tentative D call: TRBD1 (6 bases). The CDR3 runs 17 residues. Germline V lookup: CDR1 SGHVS, CDR2 FNYEAQ. The ends were cut back, 0 bases at V and 0 bases at J, with 12 bases in the middle. In nucleotides, the CDR3 is TGTGCCAGCAGCTTAGCGCAGGGACACCGCTCTGGAAACACCATATATTTT. This gives the protein CASSLAQGHRSGNTIYF.